The 10 T cell receptor beta chains below were found in one sample sequenced in a study of blood T cell repertoires in COVID-19. The assay was immunoSEQ multiplex PCR, and TCRdb's table has in-frame clones only and misses some. The table records roughly 180,000 clones, 86% of them present only once. The sample comprised peripheral blood. These receptors all stem from a man in his 60s with acute or convalescent COVID-19.

The V and J genes are TRBV5-4 and TRBJ1-6; a weak D match, TRBD1 (6 bases). CDR3 size: 14 residues. Germline assignment: CDR1 SGHNT and CDR2 YYREEE (reference sequence). V was shortened by 9 bases and J by 6 bases, with 16 bases between the two germline ends. The CDR3 here is CAMRTRDTNSPLHF. CDR3 DNA sequence: TGTGCCATGAGGACCCGGGACACTAATTCACCCCTCCACTTT. Based on the CDR3 plus reference TRBV5-4 and TRBJ1-6, the full variable domain is ETGVTQSPTHLIKTRGQQVTLRCSSQSGHNTVSWYQQALGQGPQFIFQYYREEENGRGNFPPRFSGLQFPNYSSELNVNALELDDSALYLCAMRTRDTNSPLHFGNGTRLTVT.

The V and J genes are TRBV5-8 and TRBJ2-2; D remains unclear. The germline V gene encodes CDR1 SGHTS and CDR2 YDEGEE. V dropped 1 base and J dropped 8 bases, with 3 bases sitting between them. This CDR3 region has 11 residues. The DNA for the CDR3 is TGTGCCAGCAGCTTGTATGGGGAGCTGTTTTTT. Its protein product is CASSLYGELFF.

The chain carries TRBV29-1 and TRBJ2-1; TRBD1 matches 8 bases. Germline values: CDR1 SQVTM, CDR2 ANQGSEA. The CDR3 loop spans 13 amino acids. Trimming removed 5 bases from V and 6 bases from J; junction bases left unmatched: 6. This CDR3 is CSVRQGKSNEQFF. CDR3 nucleotide sequence: TGCAGCGTTCGACAGGGGAAGTCCAATGAGCAGTTCTTC.

The DNA for the CDR3 is TGTGCCACCAGCAGAGCTGGCGGGAGGGCCCCCGGATGGACCGGGGAGCTGTTTTTT. Protein: CATSRAGGRAPGWTGELFF. The chain is built from TRBV15 and TRBJ2-2; TRBD2 aligns across 9 bases. V lost 1 base, J lost 5 bases, and 14 bases stayed unmatched. Germline lookup yields CDR1 LNHNV and CDR2 YYDKDF (reference sequence). The CDR3 loop spans 19 amino acids.

The gene calls are TRBV29-1 and TRBJ1-5, with 7 bases identical to TRBD1. CDR1 is SQVTM, CDR2 ANQGSEA, per germline. Trimming cost V 4 bases and J 5 bases; bases outside gene matches: 5. CDR3 size: 13 residues. The DNA for the CDR3 is TGCAGCGTTGGTCGAGGGGGCTATCAGCCCCAGCATTTT. Its translation: CSVGRGGYQPQHF. Variable domain in full (rest from reference TRBV29-1 and TRBJ1-5): SAVISQKPSRDICQRGTSLTIQCQVDSQVTMMFWYRQQPGQSLTLIATANQGSEATYESGFVIDKFPISRPNLTFSTLTVSNMSPEDSSIYLCSVGRGGYQPQHFGDGTRLSIL.

The table lists this clone with a count of one. CDR3 region: CASSQDGGRGNEQYF. CDR3 coding DNA: TGCGCCAGCAGCCAAGACGGCGGGAGGGGAAACGAGCAGTACTTC. The rearrangement uses TRBV4-1 and TRBJ2-7, with 9 bases matching TRBD2. V dropped 0 bases and J dropped 5; count of bases not matched to a gene: 5. CDR1 is MGHRA, CDR2 YSYEKL, per germline. The CDR3 is 15 residues long.

The chain joins TRBV29-1 to TRBJ2-1, with D perhaps matching TRBD1 (5 bases). The V gene's germline CDR1 is SQVTM and CDR2 ANQGSEA. CDR3 size: 12 residues. Trimming took 3 bases from V and 4 from J, leaving 7 bases between them. The CDR3 loop reads CSVDNRYNEQFF. The DNA for the CDR3 is TGCAGCGTTGATAACAGGTACAATGAGCAGTTCTTC.

The V call is TRBV28, the J call TRBJ1-5; the D gene is possibly TRBD1 (5 bases). Germline V CDR1 and CDR2: MDHEN, SYDVKM. The CDR3 has 15 amino acids. V was clipped by 6 bases and J by 7 bases, with 19 bases between them. The CDR3 loop reads CASRPGTGARQPQHF. The CDR3 DNA follows: TGTGCCAGCAGGCCCGGAACAGGCGCTCGGCAGCCCCAGCATTTT.

The chain uses TRBV6-5 and TRBJ2-3; 10 bases match TRBD2. There are 16 residues in the CDR3. The V gene's germline CDR1 is MNHEY and CDR2 SVGAGI. V was pared by 0 bases and J by 6 bases, with 6 bases of the junction left unmatched. As DNA, the CDR3 is TGTGCCAGCAGTTACTCGCCTAGCGGGAGATTGGATACGCAGTATTTT. It translates to CASSYSPSGRLDTQYF.

J is TRBJ2-7 and V is TRBV5-1, with a weak D call TRBD1 (5 bases). This CDR3 comprises 14 residues. V was cut by 2 bases and J by 3 bases, with 12 bases left in between. CDR1 and CDR2 from the germline V gene are SGHRS and YFSETQ. The CDR3 DNA sequence: TGCGCCAGCAGCTTACAAGGGGAAGGCTACGAGCAGTACTTC. The encoded protein is CASSLQGEGYEQYF.